The clone carrying this T cell receptor (beta chain) was seen only once. Germline values: CDR1 SGHRS, CDR2 YFSETQ. The J segment lost 8 bases and the V segment lost 2 bases, leaving 7 bases of the junction unmatched. The CDR3 is made up of 15 amino acids. The sample belongs to a study of blood T cell repertoires in COVID-19. Some clones are missing from TCRdb's copy, which holds only in-frame ones; the method was immunoSEQ multiplex PCR. The profile shows fewer than 150,000 clones, 70% to 90% of them singletons. This chain joins TRBV5-1 and TRBJ2-1; 10 bases match TRBD2. This TCR derives from a woman in her 50s who had recovered from COVID-19. Sequenced sample: peripheral blood. The CDR3 sequence: CASSLASGSSDEQFF. The CDR3 DNA is TGCGCCAGCAGCTTAGCTAGCGGGAGTTCCGATGAGCAGTTCTTC.